The 8 T cell receptor beta chains listed next were all sequenced from one sample in a study of blood T cell repertoires in COVID-19. The assay was immunoSEQ multiplex PCR, and TCRdb's table has in-frame clones only and misses some. The sample lists about 200,000 clones, 86% seen once, with 5.6% in the top ten. The sequenced material came from PBMCs or T cells enriched from blood (not recorded which). These receptors all stem from a man in his forties with acute COVID-19.

The chain couples TRBV7-9 to TRBJ2-1, with 7 positions matching TRBD1. The CDR3 sequence is 15 residues long. Germline V gives CDR1 SEHNR, CDR2 FQNEAQ (reference sequence). With V trimmed by 5 bases and J by 4 bases, 8 bases remained unmatched. This CDR3 reads CASSGRGLVYNEQFF. The CDR3 DNA is TGTGCCAGCAGCGGCAGGGGGTTGGTTTACAATGAGCAGTTCTTC. Complete variable domain (other parts from reference TRBV7-9 and TRBJ2-1): DTGVSQNPRHKITKRGQNVTFRCDPISEHNRLYWYRQTLGQGPEFLTYFQNEAQLEKSRLLSDRFSAERPKGSFSTLEIQRTEQGDSAMYLCASSGRGLVYNEQFFGPGTRLTVL.

V usage is TRBV7-8 and J usage is TRBJ1-1; D gene ambiguous. V was shortened by 5 bases and J by 5 bases, with 12 bases between the two germline ends. The CDR3 has 13 residues. Looked up from germline, CDR1 is SGHVS and CDR2 is FQNEAQ. CDR3 region: CASSLFWETEAFF. The CDR3 DNA follows: TGTGCCAGCAGCCTTTTCTGGGAGACTGAAGCTTTCTTT.

The chain joins TRBV7-9 to TRBJ2-1, with 9 bases lining up with TRBD1. The CDR3 totals 17 residues. CDR1 is SEHNR, CDR2 FQNEAQ, per germline (reference sequence). Unmatched junction bases numbered 26, after V lost 9 bases and J lost 14 bases. In DNA form, the CDR3 reads TGTGCCAGTTCCAAACGAGGGGGGGACAGGGAGCAATACAAGGAGTTCTTC. Protein product: CASSKRGGDREQYKEFF.

This clone was detected many times. The chain combines TRBV5-5 with TRBJ1-5; TRBD1 matches at 7 bases. J gave up 6 bases and V 3 bases, and 6 bases lay outside the gene matches. CDR1 and CDR2 from the germline V gene are SGHKS and YYEKEE (reference sequence). The CDR3 totals 14 residues. The CDR3 DNA follows: TGTGCCAGCAGCTCAAATGACAGGGCTCAGCCCCAGCATTTT. Its protein is CASSSNDRAQPQHF.

The rearrangement joins TRBV28 to TRBJ1-4; 7 positions match TRBD1. The CDR3 has 18 amino acids. The V gene end was trimmed by 6 bases and the J gene end by 3 bases; junction bases not matched to a gene: 16. CDR1 MDHEN and CDR2 SYDVKM come from the germline V gene. CDR3 loop: CASSRPGQRNRANEKLFF. The DNA for the CDR3 is TGTGCCAGCAGCCGGCCGGGACAGCGAAACAGGGCTAATGAAAAACTGTTTTTT.

The CDR3: CASGDRVRQPQHF. The CDR3 nucleotides read TGTGCCAGCGGGGACAGGGTCCGACAGCCCCAGCATTTT. The J gene is TRBJ1-5, the V gene TRBV12-3 or TRBV12-4; 9 bases are a match to TRBD1. The J segment lost 7 bases and the V segment lost 8 bases, leaving 6 bases of the junction unmatched. This CDR3 spans 13 amino acids.

This rearrangement joins TRBV11-2 to TRBJ2-3; D is ambiguous. V was pared by 1 base and J by 4 bases, with 6 bases between. CDR1 and CDR2 (germline): SGHAT, FQNNGV. The CDR3 consists of 13 residues. CDR3: CASSLALSDTQYF. The CDR3 coding sequence is TGTGCCAGCAGCTTAGCCCTTTCAGATACGCAGTATTTT.

This chain connects TRBV18 to TRBJ2-3; 7 nucleotides align to TRBD1. The CDR3 has 14 residues. Losses at the gene ends were 1 base for V and 8 bases for J; bases not matched to a gene: 6. Per germline, CDR1 KGHSH and CDR2 LQKENI. CDR3 DNA: TGTGCCAGCTCACCACGGGACAGTGGTGGTACGCAGTATTTT. This translates into CASSPRDSGGTQYF.